Following are 10 T cell receptor beta chains from one sample sequenced in a study of blood T cell repertoires in COVID-19. Profiling relied on immunoSEQ multiplex PCR, and the TCRdb table lists in-frame clones only, not all of them. The data contain 450,000 or so clones, about 87% of them seen just once; the ten biggest clones take up 0.75% to 0.85%. Sequencing was done on a sample of peripheral blood. These receptor sequences come from a man younger than 35 with COVID-19, enrolled during active disease.

The CDR3 DNA sequence: TGTGCCAGCAGTGAAGACCTAGCGGGAGAAGGGACCCAGTACTTC. It codes for CASSEDLAGEGTQYF. The chain carries TRBV2 and TRBJ2-5; 10 positions agree with TRBD2. The CDR3 spans 15 residues. The junction had 6 bases not matched to a gene; V was cut back by 1 base and J by 7 bases. Germline V gene data show CDR1 as SNHLY and CDR2 as FYNNEI. Filled out from reference TRBV2 and TRBJ2-5, the complete variable domain reads EPEVTQTPSHQVTQMGQEVILRCVPISNHLYFYWYRQILGQKVEFLVSFYNNEISEKSEIFDDQFSVERPDGSNFTLKIRSTKLEDSAMYFCASSEDLAGEGTQYFGPGTRLLVL.

The V call is TRBV2, the J call TRBJ1-2; the match to TRBD1 covers 8 bases. CDR1 is SNHLY and CDR2 is FYNNEI in the germline V gene. This CDR3 contains 16 residues. Trimming took 2 bases from V and 5 from J; bases not matched to a gene: 10. DNA for the CDR3: TGTGCCAGCAGTGAATCCGGACAGGGTGCGGGTTATGGCTACACCTTC. Residues: CASSESGQGAGYGYTF.

This chain uses TRBV6-1 with TRBJ2-1; 7 bases fit TRBD2. The CDR3 sequence is 14 residues long. V lost 6 bases to trimming and J lost 6 bases; unmatched junction nucleotides: 8. CDR1 is MNHNS, CDR2 SASEGT, per germline. CDR3 nucleotide sequence: TGTGCCAGCAGACACCCGGGGAGGGGCAATGAGCAGTTCTTC. It is translated as CASRHPGRGNEQFF.

The count of this clone is one. The V gene is TRBV6-6, the J gene TRBJ2-3; 13 bases agree with TRBD2. The CDR3 contains 17 residues. CDR1 and CDR2 from the germline V gene are MNHNY and SVGAGI (reference sequence). V dropped 5 bases and J dropped 6; count of bases not matched to a gene: 11. In nucleotides, the CDR3 is TGTGCCAGCAGTCCCCGGGGACTAGCGGGGTCACGGGATACGCAGTATTTT. Protein product: CASSPRGLAGSRDTQYF.

This chain uses TRBV5-1 with TRBJ1-3, with D possibly matching TRBD1 (5 bases). This CDR3 region has 15 residues. Germline V gives CDR1 SGHRS, CDR2 YFSETQ. Trimming pared 6 bases from V and 1 base from J, leaving 14 bases between. The CDR3 protein is CASTGQGLSGNTIYF. Written as DNA, the CDR3 is TGCGCCAGCACAGGGCAGGGTCTTTCTGGAAACACCATATATTTT.

The rearrangement uses TRBV13 and TRBJ2-6; a possible D gene is TRBD2 (5 bases). Germline CDR1 PRHDT, CDR2 FYEKMQ (reference sequence). There are 16 residues in the CDR3. Trimming pared 5 bases from V and 2 bases from J, leaving 13 bases between. CDR3 coding DNA: TGTGCCAGCAGCCCTAGCATAAGGGCTGGGGCCAACGTCCTGACTTTC. Amino acids: CASSPSIRAGANVLTF.

The rearrangement links TRBV6-1 to TRBJ1-5; a possible D gene is TRBD1 (6 bases). The CDR3 length is 13 residues. CDR1 is MNHNS, CDR2 SASEGT, per germline. V dropped 7 bases and J dropped 0 bases, with 7 bases sitting between them. The CDR3 DNA is TGTGCCAGCAAGGGGGATAGCAATCAGCCCCAGCATTTT. It is translated as CASKGDSNQPQHF.

This sequence joins TRBV7-9 and TRBJ2-1, with TRBD1 as a possible D gene (5 bases). Germline V gene data show CDR1 as SEHNR and CDR2 as FQNEAQ (reference sequence). The V and J ends lost 4 bases and 0 bases respectively, with 16 bases between them. The CDR3 runs 17 residues. CDR3 nucleotides: TGTGCCAGCAGCTATCAGTCACAGGTTTACTCCTACAATGAGCAGTTCTTC. Protein: CASSYQSQVYSYNEQFF.

V gene TRBV6-1 combines with J gene TRBJ1-1; no firm D call. V lost 2 bases and J 2 bases, leaving 9 bases between the germline ends. Germline V gene data show CDR1 as MNHNS and CDR2 as SASEGT. CDR3 length: 14 amino acids. CDR3: CASSEMEANTEAFF. The CDR3 bases are TGTGCCAGCAGTGAAATGGAGGCAAACACTGAAGCTTTCTTT.

V usage is TRBV5-1 and J usage is TRBJ2-3, with 15 nucleotides matching TRBD2. J gave up 2 bases and V 6 bases, and 19 bases lay outside the gene matches. In germline, CDR1 is SGHRS, CDR2 YFSETQ. This CDR3 is built from 21 residues. The CDR3 spells CASNRDPGGLAGGGFTDTQYF. The DNA of the CDR3 is TGCGCCAGCAACAGGGACCCCGGGGGACTAGCGGGAGGCGGATTCACAGATACGCAGTATTTT. The entire variable domain, with the rest obtained from reference TRBV5-1 and TRBJ2-3, is as follows: KAGVTQTPRYLIKTRGQQVTLSCSPISGHRSVSWYQQTPGQGLQFLFEYFSETQRNKGNFPGRFSGRQFSNSRSEMNVSTLELGDSALYLCASNRDPGGLAGGGFTDTQYFGPGTRLTVL.